This TCR beta chain is drawn from a study of shared clonotypes between healthy human individuals. Note on this clone: Its antigen is not known.

CD45RO-negative, CCR7-selected cells formed the naive CD8 fraction, which excluded terminally differentiated effector memory CD45RA+ cells. Broader study findings: The study found roughly 5% of naive CD4 clonotypes shared across four donors.

Germline assignment: CDR1 LGHNA and CDR2 YSLEER. Deletions cut 0 bases from V and 2 bases from J, with 11 bases between. This CDR3 comprises 15 residues. In the study's own analysis: ImmunoSEQ yielded junction-only sequences lacking quality scores, so filtering differed. Clones were read by immunoSEQ multiplex PCR, and TCRdb kept only the in-frame ones, dropping some. V, J and clone size derive from that table, while D and trimming were established from the DNA sequence. The sample has about 2.2 million clones, around 93% seen once. The sequencing sample was made of naive CD8+ T cells from PBMCs. This sequence was found in a young man in good health. Some clones in this sample may be carry-over from other donors' samples. The V gene is TRBV4-3, the J gene TRBJ2-7, with a weak D call TRBD1 (6 bases). Here the CDR3 reads CASSQDINRAYEQYF. For the CDR3, the DNA is TGCGCCAGCAGCCAAGATATCAACAGGGCCTACGAGCAGTACTTC.